This is a list of T cell receptor beta chains from one sample in a study of CD8 T cells in ankylosing spondylitis. TCRdb passed the 5' RACE reads through MiXCR, listing each CDR3 protein once. The table shows around 320,000 distinct CDR3 sequences, with less than 25% occurring only once. Sequencing was done on a sample of blood, either unsorted or a sorted T cell fraction (not recorded which). These receptors were obtained from a female donor with ankylosing spondylitis or in good health (not recorded which). The CDR3 runs from the conserved cysteine through the conserved F or W. D genes are given only for firm matches.

CDR3 length	V gene	D gene	J gene	CDR3 protein
14	TRBV6-1	.	TRBJ1-2	CASSQGRISYGYTF
15	TRBV5-1	.	TRBJ1-2	CASSLVGVANYGYTF
21	TRBV5-1	TRBD2	TRBJ2-1	CASSLVRGAGGLAGRNNEQFF
16	TRBV20-1	.	TRBJ2-1	CSAKGLSWPLGNEQFF
13	TRBV29-1	.	TRBJ2-2	CSVEGKDTGELFF
15	TRBV7-3	TRBD2	TRBJ2-1	CASSLTSGGNNEQFF
14	TRBV3-1	.	TRBJ2-7	CASSQGVAGGQQYF
13	TRBV7-2	.	TRBJ1-2	CASSPLGVYGYTF
14	TRBV7-2	.	TRBJ2-5	CASSPWEGAWTQYF
15	TRBV19	TRBD2	TRBJ2-1	CASSMLAGGHSEQFF
15	TRBV20-1	.	TRBJ2-2	CSAGDVLAGTGELFF
15	TRBV7-2	.	TRBJ1-4	CASSRGSSVGEKLFF
14	TRBV18	TRBD2	TRBJ2-3	CASSERELRDTQYF
13	TRBV12-3/TRBV12-4	.	TRBJ2-7	CASSFRETGEQYF
14	TRBV11-2	.	TRBJ2-2	CASSWSGNTGELFF
13	TRBV7-9	.	TRBJ2-1	CASSRNPINEQFF
12	TRBV20-1	.	TRBJ2-3	CSARGSANTQYF
16	TRBV7-2	.	TRBJ2-7	CASSLGGIREQYEQYF
14	TRBV29-1	.	TRBJ2-3	CSVSTGSMTDTQYF
12	TRBV10-3	TRBD1	TRBJ2-1	CAIRDRGDEQFF
13	TRBV10-1	.	TRBJ2-1	CASSEQSYNEQFF
13	TRBV12-3/TRBV12-4	.	TRBJ2-2	CASSTRNTGELFF
14	TRBV12-3/TRBV12-4	.	TRBJ1-6	CASTGTVHNSPLHF
17	TRBV7-8	TRBD2	TRBJ2-2	CATPPTGGRGRTGELFF
16	TRBV28	TRBD1	TRBJ1-4	CASRRPGTGGNEKLFF